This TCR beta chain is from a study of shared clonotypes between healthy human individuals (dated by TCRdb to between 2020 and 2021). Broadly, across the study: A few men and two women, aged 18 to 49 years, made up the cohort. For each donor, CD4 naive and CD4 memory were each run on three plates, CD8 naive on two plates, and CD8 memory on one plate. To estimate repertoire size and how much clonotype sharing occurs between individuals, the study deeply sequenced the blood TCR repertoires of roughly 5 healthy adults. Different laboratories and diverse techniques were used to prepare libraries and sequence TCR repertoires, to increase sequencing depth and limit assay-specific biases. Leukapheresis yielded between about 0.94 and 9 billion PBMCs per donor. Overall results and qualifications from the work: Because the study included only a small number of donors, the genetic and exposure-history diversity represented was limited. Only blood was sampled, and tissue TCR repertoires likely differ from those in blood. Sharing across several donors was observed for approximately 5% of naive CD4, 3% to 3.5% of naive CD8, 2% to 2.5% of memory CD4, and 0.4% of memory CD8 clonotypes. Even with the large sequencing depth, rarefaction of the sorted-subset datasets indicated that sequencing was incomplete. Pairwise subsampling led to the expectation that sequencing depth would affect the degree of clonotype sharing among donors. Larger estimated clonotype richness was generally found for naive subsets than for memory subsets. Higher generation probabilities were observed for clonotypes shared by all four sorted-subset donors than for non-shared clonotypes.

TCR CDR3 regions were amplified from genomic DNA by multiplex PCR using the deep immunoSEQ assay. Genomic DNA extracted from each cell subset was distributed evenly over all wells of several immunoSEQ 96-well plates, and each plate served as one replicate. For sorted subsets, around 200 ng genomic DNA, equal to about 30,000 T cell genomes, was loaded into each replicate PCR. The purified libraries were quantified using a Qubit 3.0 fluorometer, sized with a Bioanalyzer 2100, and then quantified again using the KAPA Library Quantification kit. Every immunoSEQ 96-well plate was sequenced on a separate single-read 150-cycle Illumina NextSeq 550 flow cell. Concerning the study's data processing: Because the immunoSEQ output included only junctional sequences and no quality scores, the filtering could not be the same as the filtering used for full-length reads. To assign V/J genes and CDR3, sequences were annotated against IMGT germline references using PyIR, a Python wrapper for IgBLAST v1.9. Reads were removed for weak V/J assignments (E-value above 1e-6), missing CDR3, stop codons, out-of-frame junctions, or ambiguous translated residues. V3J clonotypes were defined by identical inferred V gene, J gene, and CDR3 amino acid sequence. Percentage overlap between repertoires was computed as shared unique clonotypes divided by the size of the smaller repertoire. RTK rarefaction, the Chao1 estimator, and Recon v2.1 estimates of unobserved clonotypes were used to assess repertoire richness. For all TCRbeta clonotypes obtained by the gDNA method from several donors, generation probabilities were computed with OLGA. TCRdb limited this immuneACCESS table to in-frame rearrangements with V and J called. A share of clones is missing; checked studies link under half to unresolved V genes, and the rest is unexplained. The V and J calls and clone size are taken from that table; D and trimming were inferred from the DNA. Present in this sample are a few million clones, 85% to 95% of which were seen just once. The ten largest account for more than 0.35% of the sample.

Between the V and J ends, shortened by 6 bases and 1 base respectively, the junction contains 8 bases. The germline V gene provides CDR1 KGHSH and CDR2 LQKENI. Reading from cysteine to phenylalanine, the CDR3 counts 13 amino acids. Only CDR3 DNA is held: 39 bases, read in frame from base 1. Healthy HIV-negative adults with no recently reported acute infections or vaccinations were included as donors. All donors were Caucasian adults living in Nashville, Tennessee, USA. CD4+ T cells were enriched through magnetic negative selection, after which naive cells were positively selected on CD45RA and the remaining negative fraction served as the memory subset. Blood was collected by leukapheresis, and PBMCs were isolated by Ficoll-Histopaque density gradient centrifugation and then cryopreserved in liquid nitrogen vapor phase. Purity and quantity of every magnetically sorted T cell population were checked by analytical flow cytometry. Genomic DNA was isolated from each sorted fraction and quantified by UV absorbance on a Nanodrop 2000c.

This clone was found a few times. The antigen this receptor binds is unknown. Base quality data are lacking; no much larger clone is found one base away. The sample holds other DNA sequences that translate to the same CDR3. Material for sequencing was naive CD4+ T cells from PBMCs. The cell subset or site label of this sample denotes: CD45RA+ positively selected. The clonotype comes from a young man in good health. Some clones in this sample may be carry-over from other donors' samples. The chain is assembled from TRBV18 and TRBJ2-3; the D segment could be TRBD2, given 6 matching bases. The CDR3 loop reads CASSPGGTDTQYF. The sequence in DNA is TGTGCCAGCTCCCCGGGGGGCACAGATACGCAGTATTTT. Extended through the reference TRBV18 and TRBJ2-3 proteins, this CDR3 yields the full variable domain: NAGVMQNPRHLVRRRGQEARLRCSPMKGHSHVYWYRQLPEEGLKFMVYLQKENIIDESGMPKERFSAEFPKEGPSILRIQQVVRGDSAAYFCASSPGGTDTQYFGPGTRLTVL.